The TCR beta chain under discussion was sequenced for a study of control samples from healthy donors and cancer patients. Sequencing was performed with immunoSEQ multiplex PCR; in TCRdb, only in-frame clones are kept and a portion is missing. The repertoire includes over 85,000 clones, just over 90% of them detected once, and 2% to 2.5% sits in the top ten. From germline, CDR1 is LNHDA and CDR2 SQIVND (reference sequence). The V and J ends lost 3 bases and 0 bases respectively, with 17 bases between them. The CDR3 runs 18 residues. The chain joins TRBV19 to TRBJ2-2; perhaps TRBD2 as D (5 bases). The TCR sequence derives from a woman aged 18-29 years in good health. The source material was blood. In nucleotides, the CDR3 is TGTGCCAGTAGTATTGCCGGTCCGGGGATAACGAACACCGGGGAGCTGTTTTTT. This gives the protein CASSIAGPGITNTGELFF.